This entry concerns a single T cell receptor beta chain. Its antigen is undetermined. The entry originates in a study of T cell responses to AZD1222 COVID-19 vaccine. Overall study results and limits: Spike-specific TCR breadth and depth grew following two AZD1222 doses. Spike-wide vaccine-associated CD4 TCRs dominated at 160-218 and 743-854. After the peak T cell response, and only then, were repertoires sampled. Donors skewed white British and female; clonal diversity was possibly underestimated.

The repertoire was sequenced with immunoSEQ multiplex PCR; TCRdb's copy has only in-frame clones and lacks some. The sample consists of around 99,000 clones, around 90% of them appearing once. Germline V lookup: CDR1 LNHDA, CDR2 SQIVND (reference sequence). J was trimmed by 4 bases and V by 3 bases; bases with no gene match: 1. The CDR3 length is 14 residues. The clonotype comes from an adult in good health. The chain is built from TRBV19 and TRBJ2-1; the match to TRBD2 covers 9 bases. The specimen was peripheral blood, collected on day 0 of AZD1222 vaccination. The DNA of the CDR3 is TGTGCCAGTAGTATGCGGGGGGGTTACAATGAGCAGTTCTTC. Translating gives CASSMRGGYNEQFF.